The 23 T cell receptor beta chains given below trace back to one sample, sequenced in a study of graft-versus-host responses after intestinal transplantation. Clones were read by immunoSEQ multiplex PCR, and TCRdb kept only the in-frame ones, dropping some. This sample has about 96,000 clones, with about nine tenths found just once. Their antigens are not known. The material sequenced was unstimulated CD4+ T cells sorted from spleen or lymph node cells, taken before intestinal transplant. These receptors all come from a human donor who received an intestinal transplant.

V is TRBV30 and J is TRBJ1-2; TRBD1 is a possible D gene (6 bases). CDR3 length equals 13 residues. Trimming shortened V by 8 bases and J by 8 bases, and 21 bases separated the two germline ends. Germline CDR1 is GTSNPN and CDR2 is SVGIG (reference sequence). In DNA, the CDR3 is TGTGCCCGGAATACAGGAGGGGGGGGAGGCTACACCTTC. Translation: CARNTGGGGGYTF.

This clone was detected a few times. V usage is TRBV7-2 and J usage is TRBJ1-6, with TRBD1 matching 7 bases. Germline lookup yields CDR1 SGHTA and CDR2 FQGNSA. The CDR3 spans 15 residues. After removal of 5 bases from V and 7 bases from J, the junction contained 8 bases not matched to a gene. The CDR3 is CASSLPGQTNSPLHF. The CDR3 coding sequence is TGTGCCAGCAGCCTCCCGGGACAGACCAATTCACCCCTCCACTTT.

This sequence joins TRBV5-1 and TRBJ1-1; a possible D gene is TRBD1 (6 bases). Trimming took off 4 bases at V and 8 bases at J, with 18 bases between the two ends. CDR3 length equals 14 residues. From germline, CDR1 is SGHRS and CDR2 YFSETQ. In nucleotides, the CDR3 is TGCGCCAGCAGCCCTCTTGGGACAACAGTCGAAGCTTTCTTT. This sequence encodes CASSPLGTTVEAFF.

V and J are TRBV5-6 and TRBJ1-2; possibly TRBD1 for D (5 bases). CDR3 length equals 15 residues. The V end lost 5 bases, the J end lost 1 base, and 15 bases lay between the germline ends. Germline assignment: CDR1 SGHDT and CDR2 YYEEEE. The CDR3 sequence: CASSGPGRNNYGYTF. Written as DNA, the CDR3 is TGTGCCAGCAGTGGTCCAGGGAGGAATAACTATGGCTACACCTTC. The entire variable domain, with the rest obtained from reference TRBV5-6 and TRBJ1-2, is as follows: DAGVTQSPTHLIKTRGQQVTLRCSPKSGHDTVSWYQQALGQGPQFIFQYYEEEERQRGNFPDRFSGHQFPNYSSELNVNALLLGDSALYLCASSGPGRNNYGYTFGSGTRLTVV.

The chain combines TRBV2 with TRBJ2-3; D might be TRBD1 (5 bases). The CDR3 contains 14 residues. Germline CDR1 SNHLY, CDR2 FYNNEI. V was cut by 4 bases and J by 0 bases, with 8 bases left in between. This CDR3 reads CASSVSGSTDTQYF. In nucleotides, the CDR3 is TGTGCCAGCAGTGTTTCAGGGAGCACAGATACGCAGTATTTT.

This chain uses TRBV2 with TRBJ1-4; D might be TRBD1 (5 bases). The CDR3 spans 15 residues. Germline V gene data show CDR1 as SNHLY and CDR2 as FYNNEI. V was pared by 4 bases and J by 4 bases, with 13 bases between. The CDR3 bases are TGTGCCAGCAGTGCCAGGGAGCCGGGTAATGAAAAACTGTTTTTT. It translates to CASSAREPGNEKLFF.

A single count supports this clone. The chain couples TRBV9 to TRBJ1-4, with 7 positions matching TRBD1. CDR1 is SGDLS, CDR2 YYNGEE, per germline. After removal of 0 bases from V and 8 bases from J, the junction contained 4 bases not matched to a gene. The CDR3 has 14 residues. The DNA of the CDR3 is TGTGCCAGCAGCGTAGCTGCAGGGGGAGAAAAACTGTTTTTT. Translated, it gives CASSVAAGGEKLFF.

This chain uses TRBV6-5 with TRBJ2-3; TRBD2 is a possible D gene (5 bases). CDR3 length equals 13 residues. CDR1 is MNHEY and CDR2 is SVGAGI in the germline V gene. V lost 6 bases, J lost 6 bases, and 13 bases lay in between. CDR3 in amino acids: CASREEVFDTQYF. CDR3 DNA sequence: TGTGCCAGCAGGGAGGAAGTCTTCGATACGCAGTATTTT.

V is TRBV4-1 and J is TRBJ2-5; D is unclear. The CDR3 extends over 15 amino acids. With 1 base removed from V and 0 bases from J, the gap between germline ends came to 9 bases. Germline CDR1 MGHRA, CDR2 YSYEKL. Here the CDR3 reads CASSQGTPYQETQYF. Here the CDR3 DNA reads TGCGCCAGCAGCCAAGGAACACCGTACCAAGAGACCCAGTACTTC.

The V gene is TRBV19, the J gene TRBJ2-5; D gene unclear. Trimming left V 2 bases short and J 5 bases short, with 15 bases between. The CDR3 is 15 amino acids. CDR1 LNHDA and CDR2 SQIVND come from the germline V gene (reference sequence). CDR3 coding DNA: TGTGCCAGTAGTATAATTCGGTTAGGGATGGAGACCCAGTACTTC. Its translation is CASSIIRLGMETQYF.

The chain recombines TRBV19 with TRBJ2-7; D is perhaps TRBD1 (6 bases). Germline lookup yields CDR1 LNHDA and CDR2 SQIVND (reference sequence). V lost 6 bases, J lost 3 bases, and 15 bases lay in between. The CDR3 consists of 14 residues. The CDR3 here is CASSHRAANYEQYF. The CDR3 region has the DNA TGTGCCAGTAGCCACAGGGCCGCTAACTACGAGCAGTACTTC.

The V and J genes are TRBV19 and TRBJ1-5; D gene unclear. In germline, CDR1 is LNHDA, CDR2 SQIVND (reference sequence). This CDR3 has 14 amino acids. The V end was cut by 3 bases, the J end by 6 bases, with 12 bases between. CDR3 DNA: TGTGCCAGTAGTATGCAGAAATCGGGTCAGCCCCAGCATTTT. Amino acid sequence: CASSMQKSGQPQHF.

The rearrangement links TRBV6-5 to TRBJ1-4; weak D call: TRBD1 (5 bases). The CDR3 is 13 amino acids. Trimming took 2 bases from V and 8 from J, leaving 9 bases between them. In germline, CDR1 is MNHEY, CDR2 SVGAGI. The CDR3 DNA sequence: TGTGCCAGCAGTTACGCGGGGGTGGAAAAACTGTTTTTT. The encoded protein is CASSYAGVEKLFF.

The chain recombines TRBV21-1 with TRBJ1-6; TRBD1 is taken as the D call from the table, unchecked against the DNA. TRBV21-1 is noted as a pseudogene. This CDR3 region has 17 residues. Written as DNA, the CDR3 is TGTGCCAGCAGCAAGCGGCAGGACAGCTCCTATAATTCACCCCTCCACTTT. This encodes CASSKRQDSSYNSPLHF.

This clone has a single count. The chain recombines TRBV7-6 with TRBJ2-1, with a weak D call TRBD2 (6 bases). From germline, CDR1 is SGHVS and CDR2 FNYEAQ. CDR3 length equals 15 residues. Trimming removed 1 base from V and 5 bases from J, with 12 bases in between. This chain's CDR3 is CASSLGGKRDNEQFF. The CDR3 DNA reads as TGTGCCAGCAGCTTAGGCGGGAAACGCGACAATGAGCAGTTCTTC.

V is TRBV11-2 and J is TRBJ2-1, with a weak D call TRBD1 (5 bases). The ends were cut back, 5 bases at V and 6 bases at J, with 8 bases in the middle. Germline CDR1 is SGHAT and CDR2 is FQNNGV. There are 12 residues in the CDR3. The CDR3 sequence: CASSTGVNEQFF. CDR3 in DNA: TGTGCCAGCAGCACAGGAGTCAATGAGCAGTTCTTC.

The chain is built from TRBV7-6 and TRBJ1-5; D not resolved. V lost 3 bases and J 4 bases, leaving 7 bases between the germline ends. The CDR3 contains 13 residues. Germline CDR1 SGHVS, CDR2 FNYEAQ. CDR3 loop: CASSFRLNQPQHF. In nucleotides, the CDR3 is TGTGCCAGCAGCTTTAGATTGAATCAGCCCCAGCATTTT.

This rearrangement joins TRBV5-1 to TRBJ1-6; a weak D match, TRBD1 (5 bases). CDR1 and CDR2 (germline): SGHRS, YFSETQ. Trimming shortened V by 2 bases and J by 8 bases, and 23 bases separated the two germline ends. The CDR3 is 18 residues long. This CDR3 is CASSFTGSREIIDSPLHF. In DNA form, the CDR3 reads TGCGCCAGCAGCTTTACAGGCTCCAGGGAGATTATTGATTCACCCCTCCACTTT.

Regarding this clone: Relative to the germline gene, one junction end is altered; a read error may explain this. V usage is TRBV14 and J usage is TRBJ2-5, with 10 nucleotides matching TRBD2. The J call may not be correct, given that the DNA end is closer to TRBJ2-7. The germline V gene encodes CDR1 SGHDN and CDR2 FVKESK. The CDR3 covers 14 residues. The CDR3, as DNA: TGTGCCAGCAACCAAGGACTAGCGGCCTACGAGCAGTACTTC. This translates into CASNQGLAAYEQYF.

This rearrangement joins TRBV6-1 to TRBJ2-5; D remains ambiguous. The CDR3 runs to 13 residues. Germline CDR1 is MNHNS and CDR2 is SASEGT. V was pared by 8 bases and J by 5 bases, with 15 bases between. In DNA form, the CDR3 reads TGTGCCAGCGATCCCCACCTTAGGGAGACCCAGTACTTC. It codes for CASDPHLRETQYF.

Here the CDR3 reads CASSPVGTLSGNTIYF. In nucleotides, the CDR3 is TGTGCCAGCTCACCGGTCGGGACACTCTCTGGAAACACCATATATTTT. This chain connects TRBV18 to TRBJ1-3; perhaps TRBD1 as D (6 bases). The CDR3 spans 16 residues. Trimming removed 3 bases at V and 0 bases at J, with 12 bases between. Germline CDR1 and CDR2: KGHSH and LQKENI.

This chain uses TRBV7-9 with TRBJ1-2, with D possibly matching TRBD1 (6 bases). V shed 3 bases and J shed 2 bases, with 10 bases lying between them. This CDR3 is built from 14 residues. Germline V gene data show CDR1 as SEHNR and CDR2 as FQNEAQ (reference sequence). The CDR3 loop is CASSLDTGNYGYTF. The CDR3 DNA is TGTGCCAGCAGCTTGGACACAGGGAACTATGGCTACACCTTC.

V usage is TRBV27 and J usage is TRBJ2-5; the D gene is possibly TRBD2 (6 bases). The germline gives CDR1 MNHEY, CDR2 SMNVEV (reference sequence). There are 14 residues in the CDR3. Trimming cost V 2 bases and J 4 bases, with 11 bases left between them. The CDR3 coding sequence is TGTGCCAGCAGTTTAGCGGGACTTTTAGAGACCCAGTACTTC. Protein sequence: CASSLAGLLETQYF.